The 4 T cell receptor beta chains below come from one sample, sequenced in a study of blood T cell repertoires in COVID-19. The protocol was immunoSEQ multiplex PCR, while the TCRdb copy is restricted to in-frame clones and leaves out a portion. The repertoire holds over 200,000 clones, approximately 88% seen once, with about 0.8% in the top ten. The sample comprised peripheral blood. These receptors came from a woman in her twenties or thirties with acute or convalescent COVID-19.

The sample holds a few counts of this clone. V gene TRBV7-8 combines with J gene TRBJ2-7, with a tentative D call TRBD1 (5 bases). V was trimmed by 5 bases and J by 2 bases, leaving 10 bases between them. The CDR3 is 13 residues long. Germline V gene sequence: CDR1 SGHVS, CDR2 FQNEAQ. The CDR3 DNA reads as TGTGCCAGCAGCCTGGACACAGCCTACGAGCAGTACTTC. It specifies CASSLDTAYEQYF.

The V gene is TRBV5-1, the J gene TRBJ2-5; 9 positions match TRBD1. Unmatched junction bases numbered 8, after V lost 3 bases and J lost 5 bases. The CDR3 consists of 15 residues. Per germline, CDR1 SGHRS and CDR2 YFSETQ. The CDR3 sequence: CASSSGQGMGETQYF. CDR3 DNA sequence: TGCGCCAGCAGCTCGGGACAGGGCATGGGGGAGACCCAGTACTTC.

This clone was seen once. The V gene is TRBV29-1, the J gene TRBJ2-2; weak D call: TRBD1 (6 bases). This CDR3 is 15 amino acids long. V lost 6 bases and J lost 1, with 15 bases in between. The germline V gene has CDR1 SQVTM and CDR2 ANQGSEA. CDR3 nucleotides: TGCAGCGTCCGCTTAACAGGGTTGAACACCGGGGAGCTGTTTTTT. It translates to CSVRLTGLNTGELFF.

This clone occurred once. The chain has TRBV18 and TRBJ1-6, with 10 bases matching TRBD1. Germline CDR1 KGHSH, CDR2 LQKENI. This CDR3 comprises 16 residues. The junction had 8 bases not matched to a gene; V was cut back by 4 bases and J by 8 bases. DNA for the CDR3: TGTGCCAGCTCACTCGGCGCGGGGACAGGGGATTCACCCCTCCACTTT. It encodes CASSLGAGTGDSPLHF.